This T cell receptor (beta chain) was observed in a study of early T cells in non-severe SARS-CoV-2 infection (dated by TCRdb to the early 2020s). Background on the whole study: TCR sequencing used bulk RNA from unsorted whole blood, so alpha and beta chains could not be paired.

The study was a case-control design nested within a healthcare worker cohort in London, UK, with weekly nasopharyngeal swab PCR tests and blood sampling. Between 23 and 31 March 2020, the week of the UK lockdown, healthcare workers were enrolled and then followed up weekly for as long as 16 weeks. What the study reported, not specific to this receptor: Matching against VDJdb was skewed toward anti-spike CD8 responses, likely underestimated virus-specific expansions, and missed private and CD4 specificities.

Libraries were built with 5' RACE. Reads for this sample came from a NextSeq 500. In the TCR library protocol, unique molecular identifiers were attached to individual cDNA molecules to correct for PCR bias and sequencing error. Both TCR alpha and beta chains were sequenced, and tight co-correlation was observed between alpha and beta sequence abundances in each sample. As for the authors' bioinformatics: V gene, J gene and CDR3 annotation of TCR sequences was performed with Decombinator V4. TCRs were defined as expanded if a significant change between any two time points was detected under a Poisson model with p below 0.0001. Abundances of TCRs were expressed as counts per million after normalisation to the total number of TCRs sequenced in each sample. TRAV1-2 paired with TRAJ12, TRAJ20 or TRAJ33 defined MAIT TCRs, while TRAV10 paired with TRAJ18 defined iNKT TCRs. VDJdb, accessed 1 November 2021, was searched for CMV, EBV and SARS-CoV-2 annotated TCRs, with TCRs annotated for multiple antigens excluded. The public reads were quality trimmed at Q25 with fastp and then assembled into clones with MiXCR by TCRdb, keeping productive beta chains. Each record represents a unique CDR3 protein, reported with the most common genes and DNA among its rows. Clone size and V and J calls follow TCRdb, not the original study. This sample holds 100,000 to 120,000 distinct CDR3 sequences; 10% to 15% were observed only once. Together, the top ten hold 3.8% of the sample.

Taken from cysteine to phenylalanine, the CDR3 has 12 residues. Only CDR3 DNA is held: 36 bases, read in frame from base 1. The germline V gene gives CDR1 as SGHAT and CDR2 as FQNNGV. The junction shows trimming of 0 bases on V and 11 bases on J, plus 10 bases between the germline ends. Points on this clonotype: Its antigen remains unidentified. There are no base qualities to consult, and no much larger clone falls within one base.

The sequence was collected from an adult who was a healthcare worker with PCR-confirmed SARS-CoV-2 infection or an uninfected control (not recorded which). The rearrangement joined TRBV11-2 to TRBJ1-1; the D gene assignment is ambiguous. The sequenced sample was whole blood, obtained at baseline. The CDR3 has the sequence CASSLEGRVAFF. The DNA sequence reads TGTGCCAGCAGCTTAGAGGGTCGGGTGGCTTTCTTT.